The present entry profiles one T cell receptor (beta chain) with its context. This entry comes from a study of shared clonotypes between healthy human individuals. Sequencing on ten immunoSEQ deep assay plates was performed for unsorted PBMC DNA. Profiled with immunoSEQ multiplex PCR; TCRdb holds only in-frame clones, not every one. The table lists roughly 450,000 clones, 79% of them singletons. In germline, CDR1 is MDHEN, CDR2 SYDVKM. The CDR3 is 13 amino acids. V lost 10 bases, J lost 4 bases, and 16 bases lay in between. The sequencing sample was made of PBMCs. The rearrangement links TRBV28 to TRBJ1-1; D is uncertain. This sequence originates from a woman in her thirties or forties in good health. Some clones in this sample may be carry-over from other donors' samples. DNA for the CDR3: TGTGCCACGGGTCCCGCTGGGAGCACTGAAGCTTTCTTT. As protein: CATGPAGSTEAFF.